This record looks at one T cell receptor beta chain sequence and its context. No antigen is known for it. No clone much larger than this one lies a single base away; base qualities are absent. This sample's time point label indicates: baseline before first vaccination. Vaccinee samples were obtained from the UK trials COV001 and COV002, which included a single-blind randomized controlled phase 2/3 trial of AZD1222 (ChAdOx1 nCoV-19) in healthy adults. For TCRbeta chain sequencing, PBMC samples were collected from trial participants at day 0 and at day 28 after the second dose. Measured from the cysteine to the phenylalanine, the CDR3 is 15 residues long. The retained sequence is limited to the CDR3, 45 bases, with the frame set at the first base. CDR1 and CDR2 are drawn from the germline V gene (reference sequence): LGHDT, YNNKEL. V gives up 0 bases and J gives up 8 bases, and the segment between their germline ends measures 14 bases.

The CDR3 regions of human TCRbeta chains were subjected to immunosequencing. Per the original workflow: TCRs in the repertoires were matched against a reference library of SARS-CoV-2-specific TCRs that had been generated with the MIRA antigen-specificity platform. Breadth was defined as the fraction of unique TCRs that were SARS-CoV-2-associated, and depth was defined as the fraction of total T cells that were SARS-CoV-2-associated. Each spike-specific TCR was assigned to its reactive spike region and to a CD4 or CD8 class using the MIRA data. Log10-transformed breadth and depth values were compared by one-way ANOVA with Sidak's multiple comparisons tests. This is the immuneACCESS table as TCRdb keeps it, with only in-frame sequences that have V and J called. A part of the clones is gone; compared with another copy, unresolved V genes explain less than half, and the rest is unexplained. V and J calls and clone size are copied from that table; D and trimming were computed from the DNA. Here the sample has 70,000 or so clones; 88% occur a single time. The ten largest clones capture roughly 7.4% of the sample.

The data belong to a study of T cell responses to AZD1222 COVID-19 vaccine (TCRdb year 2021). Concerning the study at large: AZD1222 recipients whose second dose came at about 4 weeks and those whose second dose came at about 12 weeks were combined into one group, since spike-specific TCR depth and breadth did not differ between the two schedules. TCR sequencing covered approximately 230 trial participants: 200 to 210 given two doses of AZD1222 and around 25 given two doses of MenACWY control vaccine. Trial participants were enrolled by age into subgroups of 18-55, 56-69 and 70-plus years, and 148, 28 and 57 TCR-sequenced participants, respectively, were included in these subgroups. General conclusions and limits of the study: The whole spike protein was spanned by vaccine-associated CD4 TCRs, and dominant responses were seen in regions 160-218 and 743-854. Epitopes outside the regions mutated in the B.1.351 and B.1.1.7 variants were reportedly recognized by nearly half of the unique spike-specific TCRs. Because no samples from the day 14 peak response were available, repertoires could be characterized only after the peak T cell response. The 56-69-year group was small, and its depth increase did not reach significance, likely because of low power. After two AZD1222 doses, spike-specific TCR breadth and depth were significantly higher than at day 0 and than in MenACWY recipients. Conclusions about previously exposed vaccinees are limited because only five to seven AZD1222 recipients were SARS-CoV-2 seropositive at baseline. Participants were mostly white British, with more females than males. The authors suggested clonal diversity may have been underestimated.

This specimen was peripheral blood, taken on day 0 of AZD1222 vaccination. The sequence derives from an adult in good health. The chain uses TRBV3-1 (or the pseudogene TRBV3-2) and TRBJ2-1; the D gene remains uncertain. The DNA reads TGTGCCAGCAGCCAAGATTTTCTGGGGTCCGATGAGCAGTTCTTC. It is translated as CASSQDFLGSDEQFF.